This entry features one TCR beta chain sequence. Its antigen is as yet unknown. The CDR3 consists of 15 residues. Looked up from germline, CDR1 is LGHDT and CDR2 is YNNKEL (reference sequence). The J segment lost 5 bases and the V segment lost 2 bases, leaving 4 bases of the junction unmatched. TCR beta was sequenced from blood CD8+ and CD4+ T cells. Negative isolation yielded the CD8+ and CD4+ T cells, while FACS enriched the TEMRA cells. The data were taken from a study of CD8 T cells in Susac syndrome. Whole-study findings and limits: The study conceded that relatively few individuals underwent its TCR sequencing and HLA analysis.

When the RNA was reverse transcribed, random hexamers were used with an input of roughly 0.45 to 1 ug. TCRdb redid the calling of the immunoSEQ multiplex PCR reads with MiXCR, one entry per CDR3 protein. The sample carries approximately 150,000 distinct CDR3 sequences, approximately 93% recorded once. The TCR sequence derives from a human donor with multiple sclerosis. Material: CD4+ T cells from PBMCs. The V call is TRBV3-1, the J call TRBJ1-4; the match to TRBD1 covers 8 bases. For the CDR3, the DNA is TGTGCCAGCAGCCAACCCACAGGGGGGAATGAAAAACTGTTTTTT. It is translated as CASSQPTGGNEKLFF.